The 6 T cell receptor beta chains below were found in one sample sequenced in a study of cytomegalovirus exposure and HLA in healthy donors. Vbeta (60) and Jbeta (13) primers were used in the PCR. Here immunoSEQ multiplex PCR was the method, and the copy in TCRdb shows in-frame clones only, minus some. The sample includes 150,000 to 200,000 clones, 70% to 90% seen only once; the top ten take approximately 8.5%. The specimen was PBMCs. Source of these receptors: a man aged 18 to 30 in good health and CMV-seropositive.

The V and J genes are TRBV7-2 and TRBJ2-5; 10 bases fit TRBD2. This CDR3 contains 14 residues. J lost 7 bases, V lost 2 bases, and 4 bases had no gene match. The V gene's germline CDR1 is SGHTA and CDR2 FQGNSA. The CDR3 loop is CASSLSWTSGTQYF. Written as DNA, the CDR3 is TGTGCCAGCAGCTTATCCTGGACTAGCGGGACCCAGTACTTC. The whole variable domain, remainder taken from reference TRBV7-2 and TRBJ2-5, is GAGVSQSPSNKVTEKGKDVELRCDPISGHTALYWYRQSLGQGLEFLIYFQGNSAPDKSGLPSDRFSAERTGGSVSTLTIQRTQQEDSAVYLCASSLSWTSGTQYFGPGTRLLVL.

This rearrangement joins TRBV5-1 to TRBJ1-2, with D possibly matching TRBD1 (6 bases). The CDR3 consists of 15 residues. The V end lost 0 bases, the J end lost 4 bases, and 13 bases lay between the germline ends. Germline CDR1 SGHRS, CDR2 YFSETQ. The CDR3 reads CASSLESQGPYGYTF. The CDR3 coding sequence is TGCGCCAGCAGCTTGGAATCGCAGGGGCCCTATGGCTACACCTTC.

The chain carries TRBV7-2 and TRBJ2-5; 9 positions match TRBD2. The V gene's germline CDR1 is SGHTA and CDR2 FQGNSA. The J segment lost 1 base and the V segment lost 3 bases, leaving 3 bases of the junction unmatched. This CDR3 is 15 amino acids long. In DNA, the CDR3 is TGTGCCAGCAGCTTGACTAGCGGCCCCCAAGAGACCCAGTACTTC. This gives the protein CASSLTSGPQETQYF.

CDR3 loop: CASSGTRDRVISNYGYTF. In nucleotides, the CDR3 is TGTGCCAGCAGTGGAACCCGGGACAGGGTAATTTCTAACTATGGCTACACCTTC. This sequence joins TRBV6-1 and TRBJ1-2; 9 positions agree with TRBD1. Germline V lookup: CDR1 MNHNS, CDR2 SASEGT. This CDR3 is 18 amino acids long. V shed 4 bases, J shed 0 bases, and the junction held 12 bases outside the gene matches.

The chain is built from TRBV4-3 and TRBJ1-2; D is ambiguous. The CDR3 is made up of 15 amino acids. CDR1 and CDR2 (germline): LGHNA, YSLEER. V lost 4 bases and J 3 bases, leaving 15 bases between the germline ends. CDR3 sequence: CASSLEGSGDYGYTF. The CDR3 coding sequence is TGCGCCAGCAGCCTCGAGGGTTCCGGGGACTATGGCTACACCTTC.

The V call is TRBV5-1, the J call TRBJ2-3, with 8 bases aligning to TRBD1. The CDR3 spans 14 residues. With V trimmed by 6 bases and J by 5 bases, 8 bases remained unmatched. Germline CDR1 is SGHRS and CDR2 is YFSETQ. The CDR3 region is CASIGQGARDTQYF. CDR3 bases: TGCGCCAGCATTGGTCAGGGGGCTAGAGATACGCAGTATTTT.